Only a few counts were recorded for the clone carrying this T cell receptor beta chain. The antigen remains undetermined. These data originate in a study of OX40 agonist ivuxolimab in advanced cancers. At the level of the study: At doses from 0.01 to 10 mg/kg, patients were given intravenous ivuxolimab every 2 weeks. Study results and caveats: Clones of CD4+ and CD8+ blood T cells grew by week 6 at doses of 0.1 to 3.0 mg/kg. No determination was made of the antigen specificity of the expanded peripheral T cells.

This CDR3 comprises 17 residues. Looked up from germline, CDR1 is SGHTA and CDR2 is FQGNSA. Unmatched junction bases numbered 6, after V lost 1 base and J lost 3 bases. The data were produced by immunoSEQ multiplex PCR, yet TCRdb's version contains in-frame clones alone and is incomplete. The table shows fewer than 70,000 clones, with roughly 85% occurring only once. The sample here was CD4+ or CD8+ T cells sorted from blood, taken in a trial of the OX40 agonist ivuxolimab. This clonotype was sampled from an adult with an advanced solid tumor such as melanoma, head and neck, liver or kidney cancer. The rearrangement uses TRBV7-2 and TRBJ1-6; 7 bases are shared with TRBD1. The CDR3 reads CASSLEGYRGYNSPLHF. The CDR3 nucleotides read TGTGCCAGCAGCTTAGAAGGGTACAGGGGCTATAATTCACCCCTCCACTTT.